One sample yielded the 27 T cell receptor beta chains listed below, sequenced in a study of CD8 T cells in Susac syndrome (dated by TCRdb to the late 2010s). Libraries were built with the immunoSEQ multiplex PCR assay. RNA was extracted using the RNeasy kit, and about 0.45 to 1 ug of the RNA was reverse transcribed with random hexamers. Clones were called with MiXCR by TCRdb after fastp trimmed the public reads at Q25, and only in-frame beta chains were retained. Identical CDR3 protein sequences are pooled into one entry, listed with their most common genes and DNA. The table for this sample lists about 85,000 distinct CDR3 sequences; more than 85% of them were counted only once. The ten largest account for about 0.45% of the sample. Sample: CD8+ T cells from PBMCs. The receptors here all came from a human donor with Susac syndrome.

The V gene is TRBV20-1, the J gene TRBJ1-1; D gene unclear. This CDR3 has 11 amino acids. CDR1 and CDR2 from the germline V gene are DFQATT and SNEGSKA (reference sequence). Trimming took off 4 bases at V and 11 bases at J, with 14 bases between the two ends. Here the CDR3 DNA reads TGCAGTGCTACATTAGGCTCGGATGCTTTCTTT. Protein: CSATLGSDAFF.

The V call is TRBV25-1, the J call TRBJ2-2; the match to TRBD2 covers 9 bases. The CDR3 is 15 amino acids. V shed 3 bases, J shed 6 bases, and the junction held 5 bases outside the gene matches. Looked up from germline, CDR1 is MGHDK and CDR2 is SYGVNS. The CDR3 is CASSDPGTSPGELFF. The CDR3 nucleotides are TGTGCCAGCAGTGATCCCGGGACTAGCCCCGGGGAGCTGTTTTTT.

This rearrangement joins TRBV7-8 to TRBJ1-5; D remains ambiguous. This CDR3 has 15 residues. V lost 2 bases to trimming and J lost 4 bases, with 12 bases between them. From germline, CDR1 is SGHVS and CDR2 FQNEAQ. The CDR3 region has the DNA TGTGCCAGCAGCTTAAGAGGCAGCTCTAATCAGCCCCAGCATTTT. Protein: CASSLRGSSNQPQHF.

The chain recombines TRBV6-1 with TRBJ1-1, with a possible D match to TRBD1 (5 bases). CDR1 is MNHNS, CDR2 SASEGT, per germline. V was shortened by 8 bases and J by 3 bases, with 13 bases between the two germline ends. This CDR3 is built from 13 residues. The CDR3 loop reads CASGGWVDTEAFF. CDR3 sequence (DNA): TGTGCCAGCGGGGGGTGGGTAGACACTGAAGCTTTCTTT.

The rearrangement links TRBV27 to TRBJ2-7, with D perhaps assigned TRBD1 or TRBD2 (5 bases each). Trimming took 0 bases from V and 6 from J, leaving 12 bases between them. Per the germline V gene, CDR1 is MNHEY and CDR2 is SMNVEV (reference sequence). This CDR3 contains 14 residues. The CDR3 DNA sequence: TGTGCCAGCAGTTTATCGGGACCGTCCCTCGAGCAGTACTTC. This translates into CASSLSGPSLEQYF.

The chain is built from TRBV20-1 and TRBJ2-1, with a weak D call TRBD1 (7 bases). The CDR3 spans 16 residues. CDR1 and CDR2 (germline): DFQATT, SNEGSKA (reference sequence). CDR3: CSGGGEDQDAYGEQFF. The CDR3 nucleotides read TGCAGCGGAGGGGGCGAAGATCAGGACGCCTACGGTGAGCAGTTCTTC.

V gene TRBV29-1 combines with J gene TRBJ2-1; D is possibly TRBD1 (6 bases). This CDR3 is built from 12 residues. Trimming took 6 bases from V and 5 from J, leaving 11 bases between them. Germline-derived CDR1 and CDR2 are SQVTM and ANQGSEA. In DNA form, the CDR3 reads TGCAGCGTGGCACAGGGAAACAATGAGCAGTTCTTC. Its protein product is CSVAQGNNEQFF.

The CDR3 reads CASSDFADQSTDTQYF. CDR3 nucleotides: TGTGCCAGCAGTGATTTCGCGGACCAGAGCACAGATACGCAGTATTTT. The chain is built from TRBV2 and TRBJ2-3, with D unresolved. Germline CDR1 and CDR2: SNHLY and FYNNEI. This CDR3 is 16 amino acids long. The V and J ends lost 3 bases and 0 bases respectively, with 13 bases between them.

This rearrangement joins TRBV6-1 to TRBJ2-5; D not resolved. The CDR3 has 15 residues. V was clipped by 2 bases and J by 2 bases, with 12 bases between them. Per germline, CDR1 MNHNS and CDR2 SASEGT. DNA for the CDR3: TGTGCCAGCAGTGAACGAAGACACCCACAAGAGACCCAGTACTTC. It codes for CASSERRHPQETQYF.

The genes are TRBV29-1 and TRBJ2-2; no clear D gene. Looked up from germline, CDR1 is SQVTM and CDR2 is ANQGSEA. This CDR3 contains 13 residues. With 3 bases removed from V and 0 bases from J, the gap between germline ends came to 5 bases. The CDR3: CSVDNANTGELFF. In nucleotides, the CDR3 is TGCAGCGTTGACAATGCGAACACCGGGGAGCTGTTTTTT.

The V gene is TRBV5-6, the J gene TRBJ2-2; D is unresolved. In germline, CDR1 is SGHDT, CDR2 YYEEEE. The V end was cut by 3 bases, the J end by 7 bases, with 7 bases between. CDR3 length: 12 residues. CDR3 amino acids: CASSSQGGELFF. CDR3 nucleotides: TGTGCCAGCAGCTCACAAGGCGGGGAGCTGTTTTTT. The entire variable domain, with the rest obtained from reference TRBV5-6 and TRBJ2-2, is as follows: DAGVTQSPTHLIKTRGQQVTLRCSPKSGHDTVSWYQQALGQGPQFIFQYYEEEERQRGNFPDRFSGHQFPNYSSELNVNALLLGDSALYLCASSSQGGELFFGEGSRLTVL.

J is TRBJ2-4 and V is TRBV7-2; D may match TRBD1 or TRBD2 (5 bases each). V lost 7 bases, J lost 0 bases, and 13 bases lay in between. Germline V lookup: CDR1 SGHTA, CDR2 FQGNSA. This CDR3 comprises 15 residues. This CDR3 reads CASTEVGVAKNIQYF. The CDR3, as DNA: TGTGCCAGCACAGAGGTGGGGGTAGCCAAAAACATTCAGTACTTC.

This sequence joins TRBV5-1 and TRBJ1-5; D not certain. The V end was cut by 0 bases, the J end by 3 bases, with 7 bases between. The CDR3 has 14 amino acids. In germline, CDR1 is SGHRS, CDR2 YFSETQ. This CDR3 reads CASSLDSHNQPQHF. The CDR3 DNA sequence: TGCGCCAGCAGCTTGGACAGTCACAATCAGCCCCAGCATTTT.

The J gene is TRBJ1-4, the V gene TRBV14; no firm D call. Germline-derived CDR1 and CDR2 are SGHDN and FVKESK. V shed 11 bases and J shed 7 bases, with 5 bases lying between them. The length of the CDR3 is 9 residues. CDR3 DNA sequence: TGTGCCCGGAGTGAAAAACTGTTTTTT. This encodes CARSEKLFF.

The chain recombines TRBV9 with TRBJ1-2; D is undetermined. CDR1 SGDLS and CDR2 YYNGEE come from the germline V gene. V lost 3 bases and J lost 13, with 10 bases in between. There are 10 residues in the CDR3. This chain's CDR3 is CASSGVASTF. CDR3 coding DNA: TGTGCCAGCAGCGGAGTGGCATCCACCTTC.

V usage is TRBV29-1 and J usage is TRBJ2-7, with 7 bases lining up with TRBD1. The J segment lost 5 bases and the V segment lost 0 bases, leaving 10 bases of the junction unmatched. The CDR3 totals 15 residues. CDR1 and CDR2 (germline): SQVTM, ANQGSEA. The CDR3 coding sequence is TGCAGCGTTGAAGACCGATTGGTAACAGGGGACGAGCAGTACTTC. Translation: CSVEDRLVTGDEQYF.

The chain has TRBV3-1 and TRBJ2-5; no definite D call. V was shortened by 3 bases and J by 4 bases, with 18 bases between the two germline ends. Germline V gene sequence: CDR1 LGHDT, CDR2 YNNKEL (reference sequence). The CDR3 contains 16 residues. Here the CDR3 reads CASSQNRVMVAETQYF. CDR3 in DNA: TGTGCCAGCAGCCAGAATAGAGTGATGGTGGCAGAGACCCAGTACTTC.

CDR3 DNA sequence: TGTGCCAGTAGCAATCTAGCGAGCTCCTACAATGAGCAGTTCTTC. It encodes CASSNLASSYNEQFF. V usage is TRBV19 and J usage is TRBJ2-1; TRBD2 might be the D (6 bases). Germline CDR1 LNHDA, CDR2 SQIVND (reference sequence). CDR3 length: 15 amino acids. V was shortened by 6 bases and J by 0 bases, with 12 bases between the two germline ends.

The chain carries TRBV27 and TRBJ2-7; unclear D gene. Germline lookup yields CDR1 MNHEY and CDR2 SMNVEV (reference sequence). V was trimmed by 3 bases and J by 3 bases, leaving 9 bases between them. This CDR3 region has 13 residues. The CDR3 protein is CASSLGSHYEQYF. The CDR3 DNA reads as TGTGCCAGCAGTTTGGGGTCACACTACGAGCAGTACTTC.

V gene TRBV15 combines with J gene TRBJ2-2, with 9 positions matching TRBD2. Germline assignment: CDR1 LNHNV and CDR2 YYDKDF (reference sequence). Trimming at V came to 11 bases and at J to 6 bases, leaving 10 bases not matched to a gene. This CDR3 is built from 14 residues. CDR3 residues: CAASSGDAAGELFF. CDR3 nucleotides: TGTGCCGCTTCTAGCGGGGATGCGGCCGGGGAGCTGTTTTTT.

This chain uses TRBV20-1 with TRBJ2-3; TRBD2 matches at 10 bases. V shed 7 bases and J 8 bases; nucleotides not matched to a gene: 3. Germline V CDR1 and CDR2: DFQATT, SNEGSKA (reference sequence). This CDR3 has 11 residues. This chain's CDR3 is CSGVAGGTQYF. In DNA, the CDR3 is TGCAGTGGGGTAGCGGGAGGTACGCAGTATTTT.

V and J are TRBV20-1 and TRBJ1-1; no reliable D call. The germline V gene has CDR1 DFQATT and CDR2 SNEGSKA (reference sequence). V lost 3 bases, J lost 0 bases, and 5 bases lay in between. This CDR3 comprises 12 residues. The DNA of the CDR3 is TGCAGTGCTAGTGGAGTGAACACTGAAGCTTTCTTT. Its protein product is CSASGVNTEAFF.

A single count supports this clonotype. The J gene is TRBJ2-7, the V gene TRBV25-1, with 7 positions matching TRBD1. This CDR3 spans 14 amino acids. CDR1 MGHDK and CDR2 SYGVNS come from the germline V gene. The ends lost 3 bases at V and 3 bases at J; junction bases unmatched: 5. CDR3 DNA: TGTGCCAGCAGTGACACAGGGGCTGGCTACGAGCAGTACTTC. Translating gives CASSDTGAGYEQYF.

V usage is TRBV7-9 and J usage is TRBJ2-7; no reliable D call. Germline values: CDR1 SEHNR, CDR2 FQNEAQ (reference sequence). V lost 1 base, J lost 0 bases, and 4 bases lay in between. The CDR3 is 13 amino acids. CDR3 in amino acids: CASSLEISYEQYF. CDR3 nucleotide sequence: TGTGCCAGCAGCTTAGAGATCTCCTACGAGCAGTACTTC.

This chain connects TRBV6-4 to TRBJ2-1, with D perhaps TRBD2 (5 bases). CDR3 length: 14 residues. Germline V CDR1 and CDR2: MRHNA, SNTAGT. The ends were cut back, 7 bases at V and 0 bases at J, with 10 bases in the middle. The CDR3 sequence: CASKKRSSYNEQFF. CDR3 DNA sequence: TGTGCCAGCAAAAAGCGGAGCTCCTACAATGAGCAGTTCTTC.

This clonotype was seen only once. The rearrangement links TRBV20-1 to TRBJ2-5; D is unclear. V lost 0 bases, J lost 4 bases, and 15 bases lay in between. CDR1 and CDR2 from the germline V gene are DFQATT and SNEGSKA (reference sequence). This CDR3 region has 15 residues. The CDR3 spells CSARDLLAPAETQYF. Written as DNA, the CDR3 is TGCAGTGCTAGAGATCTTTTAGCTCCGGCAGAGACCCAGTACTTC.

CDR3 protein: CASSVAGYYGYTF. The CDR3, as DNA: TGTGCCAGCAGTGTAGCGGGCTACTATGGCTACACCTTC. The chain joins TRBV25-1 to TRBJ1-2; unclear D gene. The CDR3 spans 13 residues. Trimming shortened V by 4 bases and J by 3 bases, and 9 bases separated the two germline ends. Per the germline V gene, CDR1 is MGHDK and CDR2 is SYGVNS.